These 24 T cell receptor beta chains came from one sample sequenced in a study of blood T cell repertoires in COVID-19. TCRdb's copy holds only in-frame clones and misses some; the assay was immunoSEQ multiplex PCR. The data show around 250,000 clones, around 86% seen once. Sequencing was performed on PBMCs or T cells enriched from blood (not recorded which). All receptors come from a woman aged 50 to 65 who had recovered from COVID-19.

The chain carries TRBV18 and TRBJ2-2; possible D gene TRBD1, 6 bases. In germline, CDR1 is KGHSH, CDR2 LQKENI. The germline V and J ends were trimmed by 5 bases and 2 bases, with 15 bases remaining between them. This CDR3 is 16 amino acids long. CDR3 DNA: TGTGCCAGCTCATATCTCGCGACAGGAAACACCGGGGAGCTGTTTTTT. Translating gives CASSYLATGNTGELFF.

V and J are TRBV23-1 and TRBJ2-5; the D is unclear. TRBV23-1 is an ORF, and what it does is uncertain. The CDR3 covers 14 residues. V was clipped by 2 bases and J by 0 bases, with 7 bases between them. The CDR3 DNA is TGCGCCAGCAGTCAAACCGGGTACCAAGAGACCCAGTACTTC. This translates into CASSQTGYQETQYF.

This chain links TRBV2 with TRBJ1-2; D remains ambiguous. With 6 bases removed from V and 2 bases from J, the gap between germline ends came to 7 bases. This CDR3 contains 12 residues. Germline V gives CDR1 SNHLY, CDR2 FYNNEI. In DNA form, the CDR3 reads TGTGCCAGCAGCTACGTGAACTATGGCTACACCTTC. Its translation is CASSYVNYGYTF.

CDR3 bases: TGTGCCACCAGCAGAGGCGGACAGAAGGGTGAAAAACTGTTTTTT. As protein: CATSRGGQKGEKLFF. The chain is built from TRBV15 and TRBJ1-4; maybe TRBD1 (6 bases). The CDR3 loop spans 15 amino acids. Between the trimmed V and J ends, which lost 1 base and 7 bases, there was a span of 13 bases. Looked up from germline, CDR1 is LNHNV and CDR2 is YYDKDF (reference sequence).

The rearrangement joins TRBV19 to TRBJ1-5; possibly TRBD1 for D (6 bases). CDR3 length equals 18 residues. Germline CDR1 is LNHDA and CDR2 is SQIVND (reference sequence). The V end was cut by 4 bases, the J end by 1 base, with 20 bases between. Here the CDR3 reads CASSKYTNRELSNQPQHF. As DNA, the CDR3 is TGTGCCAGTAGTAAGTATACGAACAGGGAGTTAAGCAATCAGCCCCAGCATTTT.

The chain joins TRBV25-1 to TRBJ2-3; 13 nucleotides align to TRBD2. The CDR3 spans 14 residues. Trimming cost V 5 bases and J 7 bases; bases outside gene matches: 3. The germline V gene has CDR1 MGHDK and CDR2 SYGVNS. CDR3 sequence reads: CASSRTSGGNTQYF. DNA for the CDR3: TGTGCCAGCAGTAGGACTAGCGGGGGAAATACGCAGTATTTT.

The chain links TRBV30 to TRBJ2-5; weak D call: TRBD2 (6 bases). The CDR3 runs to 14 residues. The V gene lost 4 bases and the J gene lost 5 bases, with 17 bases spanning the gap. Germline CDR1 reads GTSNPN; CDR2 reads SVGIG (reference sequence). The CDR3 spells CAWNSRGREETQYF. For the CDR3, the DNA is TGTGCCTGGAATTCTCGGGGGAGAGAGGAGACCCAGTACTTC. The full variable domain, its missing parts supplied by reference TRBV30 and TRBJ2-5, is SQTIHQWPATLVQPVGSPLSLECTVEGTSNPNLYWYRQAAGRGLQLLFYSVGIGQISSEVPQNLSASRPQDRQFILSSKKLLLSDSGFYLCAWNSRGREETQYFGPGTRLLVL.

This sequence joins TRBV4-3 and TRBJ2-7; D is perhaps TRBD1 (6 bases). Germline CDR1 and CDR2: LGHNA and YSLEER. Trimming took 0 bases from V and 3 from J, leaving 12 bases between them. The CDR3 has 15 amino acids. The CDR3 region has the DNA TGCGCCAGCAGCCAAGATAAGACAGGAGGCTACGAGCAGTACTTC. As protein: CASSQDKTGGYEQYF.

This clone was observed a single time. The chain joins TRBV28 to TRBJ2-5, with D perhaps matching TRBD2 (5 bases). This CDR3 has 15 amino acids. Germline V gene lookup returns CDR1 MDHEN and CDR2 SYDVKM. Between the trimmed V and J ends, which lost 4 bases and 5 bases, there was a span of 17 bases. The CDR3 nucleotides are TGTGCCAGCAGTTCCCCCGGACTTCCAGAGGAGACCCAGTACTTC. It encodes CASSSPGLPEETQYF.

This clone was recorded once. The J gene is TRBJ2-1, the V gene TRBV7-8, with 10 positions matching TRBD2. V was clipped by 2 bases and J by 4 bases; unmatched bases: 5. Germline-derived CDR1 and CDR2 are SGHVS and FQNEAQ. CDR3 length: 16 amino acids. CDR3 coding DNA: TGTGCCAGCAGCTTAACTAGCGGGAAACCATACAATGAGCAGTTCTTC. This sequence encodes CASSLTSGKPYNEQFF.

This clone was found a few times. This rearrangement joins TRBV27 to TRBJ2-1, with TRBD2 as a possible D gene (5 bases). The germline V and J ends were trimmed by 6 bases and 6 bases, with 15 bases remaining between them. This CDR3 is built from 14 residues. Germline V lookup: CDR1 MNHEY, CDR2 SMNVEV (reference sequence). The CDR3 DNA follows: TGTGCCAGCAGATTAGCGAGGGAGTTCAATGAGCAGTTCTTC. Its translation: CASRLAREFNEQFF.

The chain carries TRBV28 and TRBJ2-5; 10 bases map to TRBD2. The J segment lost 2 bases and the V segment lost 2 bases, leaving 5 bases of the junction unmatched. The CDR3 consists of 16 residues. Germline V lookup: CDR1 MDHEN, CDR2 SYDVKM. CDR3 DNA: TGTGCCAGCAGTTTACATGGACTAGCGGAACAAGAGACCCAGTACTTC. Translation gives CASSLHGLAEQETQYF.

This sequence joins TRBV3-1 (or the pseudogene TRBV3-2) and TRBJ1-5; D gene unclear. The V gene lost 3 bases and the J gene lost 0 bases, with 9 bases spanning the gap. This CDR3 comprises 15 residues. CDR1 is LGHDT, CDR2 YNNKEL, per germline (reference sequence). CDR3 protein: CASSQTHYSNQPQHF. DNA of the CDR3: TGTGCCAGCAGCCAGACACATTATAGCAATCAGCCCCAGCATTTT.

The chain joins TRBV5-6 to TRBJ1-2; TRBD1 aligns across 8 bases. Germline loops: CDR1 SGHDT, CDR2 YYEEEE. The CDR3 covers 13 residues. Trimming took 4 bases from V and 7 from J; bases not matched to a gene: 6. CDR3 DNA: TGTGCCAGCAGCCAACGACAGGGGCTTGGCTACACCTTC. Protein sequence: CASSQRQGLGYTF. Based on the CDR3 plus reference TRBV5-6 and TRBJ1-2, the full variable domain is DAGVTQSPTHLIKTRGQQVTLRCSPKSGHDTVSWYQQALGQGPQFIFQYYEEEERQRGNFPDRFSGHQFPNYSSELNVNALLLGDSALYLCASSQRQGLGYTFGSGTRLTVV.

In nucleotides, the CDR3 is TGTGCCAGCAGCTTAGGGGGCTTATTAAGGGAGAACACTGAAGCTTTCTTT. This translates into CASSLGGLLRENTEAFF. The chain has TRBV7-2 and TRBJ1-1; D possibly corresponds to TRBD1 (5 bases). V was shortened by 1 base and J by 1 base, with 16 bases between the two germline ends. CDR1 SGHTA and CDR2 FQGNSA come from the germline V gene. The CDR3 consists of 17 residues.

The chain links TRBV4-1 to TRBJ1-4, with a weak D call TRBD1 (5 bases). This CDR3 region has 14 residues. Germline V gives CDR1 MGHRA, CDR2 YSYEKL. V shed 5 bases and J shed 6 bases, with 13 bases lying between them. The CDR3 DNA reads TGCGCCAGCAGCACCGCTCAGGGCTATGAAAAACTGTTTTTT. Its translation: CASSTAQGYEKLFF.

J is TRBJ2-1 and V is TRBV28, with D perhaps TRBD1 (6 bases). V was pared by 6 bases and J by 16 bases, with 19 bases between. Germline V gene lookup returns CDR1 MDHEN and CDR2 SYDVKM. The CDR3 sequence is 12 residues long. The CDR3: CASRASGQVQFF. The CDR3 coding sequence is TGTGCCAGCAGAGCTTCGGGACAAGTGCAATTCTTC.

CDR3 bases: TGTGCCAGCAGTTCTGTTTCTAGCGGGAGCTACGAGCAGTACTTC. Amino acids: CASSSVSSGSYEQYF. The rearrangement joins TRBV27 to TRBJ2-7; 10 nucleotides match TRBD2. The ends lost 4 bases at V and 3 bases at J; junction bases unmatched: 6. This CDR3 is built from 15 residues. Germline CDR1 reads MNHEY; CDR2 reads SMNVEV (reference sequence).

The genes are TRBV5-1 and TRBJ2-5, with D tentatively TRBD1 (6 bases). This CDR3 is 15 amino acids long. V gave up 4 bases and J gave up 5 bases, with 18 bases separating them. CDR1 and CDR2 (germline): SGHRS, YFSETQ. The CDR3 is CASSQTGAPEETQYF. The DNA of the CDR3 is TGCGCCAGCAGCCAGACAGGAGCCCCGGAGGAGACCCAGTACTTC.

The rearrangement joins TRBV24-1 to TRBJ2-7; 9 nucleotides align to TRBD1. The CDR3 runs 15 residues. CDR1 is KGHDR and CDR2 is SFDVKD in the germline V gene. The J segment lost 4 bases and the V segment lost 4 bases, leaving 7 bases of the junction unmatched. The CDR3 region is CATSENTGGGYEQYF. The CDR3 DNA reads as TGTGCCACCAGTGAAAACACAGGGGGCGGGTACGAGCAGTACTTC.

This chain connects TRBV30 to TRBJ2-7; 9 nucleotides align to TRBD1. Germline V lookup: CDR1 GTSNPN, CDR2 SVGIG (reference sequence). The CDR3 consists of 11 residues. DNA for the CDR3: TGTGTAACAGGGGGCCCCTACGAGCAGTACTTC. This encodes CVTGGPYEQYF.

This chain uses TRBV7-3 with TRBJ2-1; TRBD2 matches at 13 bases. This CDR3 spans 18 amino acids. V lost 1 base to trimming and J lost 8 bases; unmatched junction nucleotides: 11. Germline-derived CDR1 and CDR2 are SGHTA and FQGTGA. CDR3 in DNA: TGTGCCAGCAGCTTAAGGTATCCGGGGACTAGCGGGGTACATGAGCAGTTCTTC. It yields the protein CASSLRYPGTSGVHEQFF.

V and J are TRBV6-5 and TRBJ2-7; a weak D match, TRBD1 (6 bases). This CDR3 comprises 13 residues. Trimming removed 6 bases at V and 3 bases at J, with 12 bases between. Per germline, CDR1 MNHEY and CDR2 SVGAGI. The CDR3, as DNA: TGTGCCAGCAGCGGACAGTACCTCTACGAGCAGTACTTC. Translating it yields CASSGQYLYEQYF.

V is TRBV30 and J is TRBJ2-7, with 7 bases that match TRBD1. V lost 3 bases to trimming and J lost 1 base; unmatched junction nucleotides: 18. CDR3 length: 18 amino acids. Germline assignment: CDR1 GTSNPN and CDR2 SVGIG (reference sequence). The CDR3 protein is CAWRTGTEDITLSYEQYF. DNA of the CDR3: TGTGCCTGGAGAACCGGGACAGAAGATATAACTCTTTCCTACGAGCAGTACTTC.